Here is one TCR beta chain with its context. Its target is unknown. There are 14 residues in the CDR3. Per germline, CDR1 SGDLS and CDR2 YYNGEE. Between the trimmed V and J ends, which lost 3 bases and 3 bases, there was a span of 13 bases. The method was immunoSEQ multiplex PCR; TCRdb's version includes in-frame clones alone and lacks a portion of them. The table records around 580,000 clones, about 98% of them present only once. Positive CCR7 selection of CD45RO-negative cells yielded the naive CD8 cells, and terminally differentiated effector memory CD45RA+ cells were excluded. The data derive from a study of shared clonotypes between healthy human individuals. Study-wide points: A limitation of the genetic and exposure-history diversity represented arose from few donors.

The sequencing input was naive CD8+ T cells sorted from blood. The TCR was taken from a young man in good health. The chain links TRBV9 to TRBJ2-7; D is perhaps TRBD1 (5 bases). The CDR3 DNA follows: TGTGCCAGCAGCGAATCAGGGTCGAACTACGAGCAGTACTTC. Amino acid sequence: CASSESGSNYEQYF.